This is a list of T cell receptor beta chains from one sample in a study of OX40 agonist ivuxolimab in advanced cancers. Assay used: immunoSEQ multiplex PCR; TCRdb lists only in-frame clones, some missing. This sample has approximately 61,000 clones, with roughly 85% found just once. Sequencing was performed on CD4+ or CD8+ T cells sorted from blood, taken in a trial of the OX40 agonist ivuxolimab. The receptors shown here come from an adult with an advanced solid tumor such as melanoma, head and neck, liver or kidney cancer. Both conserved end residues are part of each CDR3. Clone size, where shown, is once, few, many, or a class for clones that have expanded.

clone_size	v_call	cdr3_aa
-	TRBV11-2	CASSLDRVLSEAFF
-	TRBV7-6	CASSLDRGTDTQYF
-	TRBV19	CASSIGRGPSVPQETQYF
-	TRBV5-1	CASSLRGTAGEKLFF
-	TRBV19	CASRDRGYGYTF
-	TRBV7-8	CAIGIAGQGITGELFF
-	TRBV7-7	CASSFRASTDTQYF
-	TRBV6-5	CASSYSKGMGEAFF
-	TRBV5-1	CASSWGGGAPDTQYF
-	TRBV18	CASSPAGQNYEQYF
-	TRBV6-1	CASSALAGYQETQYF
once	TRBV7-2	CASSRGREQYF
-	TRBV19	CASRTMDLGRETQYF
-	TRBV5-1	CASSLARDRGMSTEAFF
-	TRBV7-2	CASSSIGLSVYGYTF
-	TRBV12-5	CASGLDGGGTDTQYF
-	TRBV6-5	CASSYFDGNYGYTF
-	TRBV19	CASSIDLIAGELFF
-	TRBV19	CASSGSQGATKNIQYF
-	TRBV7-2	CASSLAVTSGGIDTGELFF